This T cell receptor (beta chain) was captured in a study of cytomegalovirus exposure and HLA in healthy donors. The ends were cut back, 5 bases at V and 0 bases at J, with 13 bases in the middle. CDR3 length: 15 residues. CDR1 is SNHLY and CDR2 is FYNNEI in the germline V gene. Comments on this clone: What it binds is not known.

PCR primers comprised 60 Vbeta and 13 Jbeta primers. Generated by immunoSEQ multiplex PCR, the TCRdb table keeps only in-frame clones and is missing some. The repertoire includes around 250,000 clones, about 81% of them detected once, and about 7.5% sits in the top ten. Study-wide results and caveats: Per published reports, the classifier diagnosed cytomegalovirus status with high specificity and sensitivity. The authors later found TCR association rates varying by HLA locus, with DRB1 most and HLA-C fewest. Trimming of TCR beta V- and J-genes showed a link, identified in a later analysis, to a missense DCLRE1C variant.

The receptor comes from an older woman in good health and CMV-seropositive. This sequence joins TRBV2 and TRBJ1-2; maybe TRBD1 (6 bases). Sequenced material: PBMCs. This CDR3 reads CASSPGHSANYGYTF. The CDR3 DNA reads as TGTGCCAGCAGTCCGGGACACTCAGCTAACTATGGCTACACCTTC.